This is a list of T cell receptor beta chains from one sample in a study of OX40 agonist ivuxolimab in advanced cancers. Sequenced by immunoSEQ multiplex PCR; TCRdb stores in-frame clones only, minus some. This sample has 81,000 or so clones, with more than 70% found just once. The input for sequencing was CD4+ or CD8+ T cells sorted from blood, taken in a trial of the OX40 agonist ivuxolimab. The receptors were gathered from an adult with an advanced solid tumor such as melanoma, head and neck, liver or kidney cancer. Each CDR3 is given with its conserved first and last residue. The D gene is left open where the match is weak. Size is stated for part of the rows, as once, few or many counts, or as a class when the clone is expanded.

clone_size,v_call,d_call,j_call,cdr3_aa,cdr3_nt
.,TRBV7-3,.,TRBJ2-1,CASSFLGANEQFF,TGTGCCAGCAGCTTTTTGGGGGCCAATGAGCAGTTCTTC
.,TRBV7-2,TRBD2,TRBJ2-1,CASRLAGGPVNEQFF,TGTGCCAGCAGGTTAGCGGGGGGGCCGGTCAATGAGCAGTTCTTC
.,TRBV6-5,TRBD1,TRBJ1-4,CASSYWTGGGEKLFF,TGTGCCAGCAGTTACTGGACAGGGGGTGGAGAAAAACTGTTTTTT
.,TRBV5-1,.,TRBJ2-7,CASSLGLGQISYEQYF,TGCGCCAGCAGCTTGGGGCTCGGGCAGATCTCCTACGAGCAGTACTTC
.,TRBV6-1,.,TRBJ2-7,CASSVGGGGTAYEQYF,TGTGCCAGCAGTGTAGGCGGAGGGGGAACTGCCTACGAGCAGTACTTC
.,TRBV5-4,.,TRBJ2-5,CASSSAQSFRETQYF,TGTGCCAGCAGCTCTGCCCAGTCATTTCGAGAGACCCAGTACTTC
.,TRBV7-7,.,TRBJ2-4,CASSLDLDNIQYF,TGTGCTAGCAGCTTAGATCTGGATAACATTCAGTACTTC
.,TRBV5-1,TRBD2,TRBJ2-3,CASSLMAGGGPDTQYF,TGCGCCAGCAGCTTGATGGCTGGGGGGGGTCCAGATACGCAGTATTTT
.,TRBV29-1,.,TRBJ1-3,CSVVVLTGNTIYF,TGCAGCGTTGTGGTTCTGACTGGAAACACCATATATTTT
.,TRBV7-3,.,TRBJ1-6,CASSSYVRGTAPLHF,TGTGCCAGCAGCTCCTACGTACGGGGGACCGCACCCCTCCACTTT
.,TRBV5-8,.,TRBJ2-7,CASSLVGVTYEQYF,TGTGCCAGCAGCTTGGTAGGAGTTACCTACGAGCAGTACTTC
.,TRBV4-2,.,TRBJ2-1,CASSQDGLLSYNEQFF,TGTGCCAGCAGCCAAGACGGCTTGCTTTCCTACAATGAGCAGTTCTTC
.,TRBV29-1,TRBD2,TRBJ2-4,CSVPSGGGGSIQYF,TGCAGCGTTCCTAGCGGGGGCGGCGGTAGCATTCAGTACTTC
.,TRBV25-1,TRBD2,TRBJ2-5,CASSPGTSRETQYF,TGTGCCAGCAGTCCCGGGACTAGCAGAGAGACCCAGTACTTC
.,TRBV7-9,TRBD1,TRBJ2-7,CASSGTGGSSYEQYF,TGTGCCAGCAGCGGGACAGGAGGCAGCTCCTACGAGCAGTACTTC
.,TRBV5-4,.,TRBJ2-1,CATRQNNHPYNEQFF,TGTGCCACCCGACAGAATAATCACCCCTACAATGAGCAGTTCTTC
.,TRBV29-1,TRBD2,TRBJ2-3,CSVGTTGTSGDTQYF,TGCAGCGTTGGAACCACCGGGACTAGCGGGGATACGCAGTATTTT
.,TRBV27,TRBD1,TRBJ2-7,CASSSKQTGVPYEQYF,TGTGCCAGCAGTTCGAAACAGACAGGGGTCCCCTACGAGCAGTACTTC
.,TRBV14,.,TRBJ2-6,CASSQVPSGANVLTF,TGTGCCAGCAGCCAAGTACCCTCTGGGGCCAACGTCCTGACTTTC
.,TRBV9,TRBD1,TRBJ2-5,CASSPPLGTAKQETQYF,TGTGCCAGCAGCCCCCCCCTCGGGACAGCGAAACAAGAGACCCAGTACTTC
.,TRBV5-6,.,TRBJ1-3,CASSLWGQQDF,TGTGCCAGCAGCTTGTGGGGCCAGCAGGATTTT
.,TRBV29-1,TRBD2,TRBJ2-3,CSVQGSSGGDTQYF,TGCAGCGTGCAAGGGTCCAGCGGGGGAGATACGCAGTATTTT
.,TRBV25-1,TRBD1,TRBJ2-2,CASSDSRQGNTGELFF,TGTGCCAGCAGTGACTCGAGACAGGGGAACACCGGGGAGCTGTTTTTT
.,TRBV28,TRBD1,TRBJ1-3,CASSLIGAGGRNTIYF,TGTGCCAGCAGTTTAATTGGCGCAGGGGGTAGAAACACCATATATTTT
.,TRBV2,.,TRBJ1-5,CASSPGGSSNQPQHF,TGTGCCAGCAGCCCCGGGGGGTCTAGCAATCAGCCCCAGCATTTT
.,TRBV19,.,TRBJ1-2,CASSIRSVDGYTF,TGTGCCAGTAGTATTCGGTCAGTTGACGGCTACACCTTC
once,TRBV6-5,.,TRBJ2-3,CASSYKDRDSTDTQYF,TGTGCCAGCAGTTACAAAGACAGAGATAGCACAGATACGCAGTATTTT
.,TRBV11-1,.,TRBJ2-7,CASSLGIPSYEQYF,TGTGCCAGCAGCTTAGGGATTCCATCCTACGAGCAGTACTTC
.,TRBV7-9,.,TRBJ1-6,CASSPEAGAGSPLHF,TGTGCCAGCAGCCCTGAAGCGGGGGCAGGCTCACCCCTCCACTTT
.,TRBV5-1,.,TRBJ2-1,CASSLLGSRAGNEQFF,TGCGCCAGCAGCTTGTTGGGCTCCCGAGCCGGCAATGAGCAGTTCTTC
.,TRBV5-1,.,TRBJ2-3,CASSMGWVFTDTQYF,TGCGCCAGCAGCATGGGGTGGGTCTTCACAGATACGCAGTATTTT
few,TRBV5-1,.,TRBJ1-2,CASSLGMVADYGYTF,TGCGCCAGCAGCTTGGGAATGGTGGCAGACTATGGCTACACCTTC
.,TRBV7-3,TRBD1,TRBJ2-2,CASSSRQGRTGELFF,TGTGCCAGCAGCTCGCGACAGGGGCGGACCGGGGAGCTGTTTTTT
.,TRBV29-1,TRBD1,TRBJ2-3,CSVVRTGDGTDTQYF,TGCAGCGTGGTCAGGACAGGGGATGGCACAGATACGCAGTATTTT
.,TRBV6-1,TRBD1,TRBJ1-6,CASARQGFDNSPLHF,TGTGCCAGCGCCAGACAGGGCTTCGATAATTCACCCCTCCACTTT
.,TRBV10-3,.,TRBJ1-1,CAISEREGTEAFF,TGTGCCATCAGTGAGAGGGAAGGGACTGAAGCTTTCTTT
.,TRBV7-2,.,TRBJ1-1,CASSLASVNTEAFF,TGTGCCAGCAGCTTAGCTTCAGTGAACACTGAAGCTTTCTTT
.,TRBV6-4,.,TRBJ1-5,CASSKIGRYNQPQHF,TGTGCCAGCAGCAAGATAGGACGGTACAATCAGCCCCAGCATTTT
.,TRBV2,.,TRBJ2-2,CASRGGANTGELFF,TGTGCCTCAAGGGGGGGAGCGAACACCGGGGAGCTGTTTTTT
.,TRBV18,.,TRBJ2-7,CASSPVIRDGYEQYF,TGTGCCAGCTCACCGGTAATCAGGGACGGCTACGAGCAGTACTTC
.,TRBV7-2,.,TRBJ2-7,CASSFDLGPSYEQYF,TGTGCCAGCAGCTTTGACCTCGGGCCCTCCTACGAGCAGTACTTC
.,TRBV7-2,.,TRBJ2-1,CASSSAGLAYNEQFF,TGTGCCAGCAGCTCAGCCGGGCTAGCCTACAATGAGCAGTTCTTC
.,TRBV7-2,.,TRBJ1-5,CASSPLYDQPQHF,TGTGCCAGCAGCCCTTTATATGATCAGCCCCAGCATTTT
.,TRBV5-1,TRBD1,TRBJ2-1,CASSPGTVGIFNEQFF,TGCGCCAGCAGCCCCGGGACAGTGGGGATTTTTAATGAGCAGTTCTTC